Presented here are 21 T cell receptor beta chains from one specimen sequenced in a study of blood T cell repertoires in COVID-19. The repertoire was sequenced with immunoSEQ multiplex PCR; TCRdb's copy has only in-frame clones and lacks some. The sample has roughly 200,000 clones, about 87% seen once. The specimen sequenced was PBMCs or T cells enriched from blood (not recorded which). All receptors come from a woman aged 25 to 39 who had recovered from COVID-19.

V and J are TRBV7-8 and TRBJ2-7; D is unclear. The CDR3 consists of 12 residues. CDR1 is SGHVS, CDR2 FQNEAQ, per germline. The V end lost 3 bases, the J end lost 5 bases, and 8 bases lay between the germline ends. The CDR3: CASSFGFNEQYF. CDR3 nucleotide sequence: TGTGCCAGCAGCTTTGGCTTCAACGAGCAGTACTTC. Supplemented by reference TRBV7-8 and TRBJ2-7, the full variable domain reads GAGVSQSPRYKVAKRGQDVALRCDPISGHVSLFWYQQALGQGPEFLTYFQNEAQLDKSGLPSDRFFAERPEGSVSTLKIQRTQQEDSAVYLCASSFGFNEQYFGPGTRLTVT.

This chain joins TRBV20-1 and TRBJ2-7, with 11 bases aligning to TRBD2. The germline CDR1 and CDR2 sequences are DFQATT and SNEGSKA (reference sequence). The V segment lost 3 bases and the J segment 2 bases; nucleotides outside the gene matches: 3. The CDR3 length is 14 residues. Here the CDR3 reads CSASVAGGPYEQYF. CDR3 DNA sequence: TGCAGTGCTAGTGTAGCGGGGGGGCCCTACGAGCAGTACTTC.

CDR3: CASSYSGSSYNEQFF. CDR3 coding DNA: TGTGCCAGCAGTTACTCGGGGAGCTCCTACAATGAGCAGTTCTTC. This sequence joins TRBV6-2 or TRBV6-3 and TRBJ2-1, with a weak D call TRBD2 (5 bases). The CDR3 covers 15 residues. Germline loops: CDR1 MNHEY, CDR2 SVGEGT. V was shortened by 0 bases and J by 0 bases, with 6 bases between the two germline ends.

This chain connects TRBV6-5 to TRBJ1-2, with TRBD1 identical over 10 bases. The CDR3 sequence is 14 residues long. Germline V CDR1 and CDR2: MNHEY, SVGAGI. V gave up 3 bases and J gave up 6 bases; unmatched junction bases: 4. This CDR3 reads CASSYGQGGNGYTF. DNA for the CDR3: TGTGCCAGCAGTTATGGACAGGGGGGAAATGGCTACACCTTC.

This chain connects TRBV27 to TRBJ2-3; tentatively, D is TRBD1 (5 bases). Germline values: CDR1 MNHEY, CDR2 SMNVEV (reference sequence). Trimming took off 2 bases at V and 4 bases at J, with 10 bases between the two ends. The CDR3 sequence is 14 residues long. The CDR3 loop reads CASSLQGIADTQYF. The CDR3 region has the DNA TGTGCCAGCAGTTTACAGGGAATAGCAGATACGCAGTATTTT.

The chain is built from TRBV5-4 and TRBJ2-1, with 11 positions matching TRBD2. CDR1 and CDR2 from the germline V gene are SGHNT and YYREEE (reference sequence). The CDR3 length is 15 residues. V gave up 5 bases and J gave up 4 bases; unmatched junction bases: 5. The CDR3 nucleotides read TGTGCCAGCAGAAAGACTAGCGGGGAATACAATGAGCAGTTCTTC. This encodes CASRKTSGEYNEQFF.

The table lists this clone with a count of one. The chain uses TRBV18 and TRBJ2-7, with TRBD1 matching over 8 bases. V was clipped by 1 base and J by 0 bases; unmatched bases: 5. The CDR3 sequence is 16 residues long. CDR1 KGHSH and CDR2 LQKENI come from the germline V gene. The CDR3 reads CASSPQWTGPSYEQYF. CDR3 nucleotide sequence: TGTGCCAGCTCACCACAGTGGACAGGGCCCTCCTACGAGCAGTACTTC.

V gene TRBV19 combines with J gene TRBJ1-2; TRBD1 matches 9 bases. Germline trimming cut 9 bases from V and 2 bases from J; bases unmatched to any gene: 10. Germline assignment: CDR1 LNHDA and CDR2 SQIVND (reference sequence). The CDR3 consists of 15 residues. The CDR3 DNA sequence: TGTGCCAGCACCCAGGGACAGGGCCCCAACTATGGCTACACCTTC. Protein: CASTQGQGPNYGYTF.

This chain joins TRBV7-6 and TRBJ1-1, with D unresolved. The CDR3 has 17 amino acids. Germline CDR1 reads SGHVS; CDR2 reads FNYEAQ. Between the trimmed V and J ends, which lost 2 bases and 4 bases, there was a span of 20 bases. The CDR3 spells CASSLLVTLGGSTEAFF. The CDR3, as DNA: TGTGCCAGCAGCTTACTAGTCACCCTCGGTGGGAGCACTGAAGCTTTCTTT.

The V call is TRBV12-3 or TRBV12-4, the J call TRBJ1-2; D gene uncertain. The CDR3 loop spans 13 amino acids. V was clipped by 6 bases and J by 4 bases, with 12 bases between them. For the CDR3, the DNA is TGTGCCAGCAGCTCCGCGGGTAGCTATGGCTACACCTTC. Translation gives CASSSAGSYGYTF.

The chain joins TRBV3-1 (or the pseudogene TRBV3-2) to TRBJ2-3; possibly TRBD2 for D (6 bases). Germline V lookup: CDR1 LGHDT, CDR2 YNNKEL (reference sequence). V lost 0 bases and J 9 bases, leaving 16 bases between the germline ends. The CDR3 contains 15 residues. The CDR3 DNA is TGTGCCAGCAGCCAAGACGTAGCGGTCAAGGGCACGCAGTATTTT. It yields the protein CASSQDVAVKGTQYF.

The chain is built from TRBV7-3 and TRBJ2-1; the D gene is possibly TRBD1 (6 bases). CDR1 SGHTA and CDR2 FQGTGA come from the germline V gene. The CDR3 has 13 amino acids. Trimming cost V 5 bases and J 8 bases, with 13 bases left between them. CDR3 region: CASSKTGNYEQFF. CDR3 in DNA: TGTGCCAGCAGCAAGACAGGAAACTATGAGCAGTTCTTC.

The V gene is TRBV4-1, the J gene TRBJ1-5; TRBD1 aligns across 8 bases. J lost 5 bases, V lost 1 base, and 1 base had no gene match. The CDR3 has 14 amino acids. Germline CDR1 MGHRA, CDR2 YSYEKL. DNA of the CDR3: TGCGCCAGCAGCCAAGGGACAGGGTATCAGCCCCAGCATTTT. Its translation: CASSQGTGYQPQHF.

CDR3: CASSSRGGLYEQYF. CDR3 bases: TGTGCCAGCAGCTCGCGGGGGGGCCTATACGAGCAGTACTTC. The V and J genes are TRBV5-4 and TRBJ2-7; 9 nucleotides agree with TRBD2. The CDR3 is 14 residues long. The V and J ends lost 3 bases and 4 bases, in that order; junction bases with no gene match: 5. Looked up from germline, CDR1 is SGHNT and CDR2 is YYREEE (reference sequence).

The V and J genes are TRBV20-1 and TRBJ1-2; perhaps TRBD1 as D (6 bases). The germline V and J ends were trimmed by 3 bases and 4 bases, with 9 bases remaining between them. CDR3 length: 12 amino acids. Looked up from germline, CDR1 is DFQATT and CDR2 is SNEGSKA (reference sequence). In nucleotides, the CDR3 is TGCAGTGCTAGTGACAGGCTCTATGGCTACACCTTC. Its translation: CSASDRLYGYTF.

This clone was detected a few times. The chain links TRBV6-2 or TRBV6-3 to TRBJ1-6; 7 nucleotides match TRBD1. The CDR3 length is 18 residues. CDR1 and CDR2 from the germline V gene are MNHEY and SVGEGT. Trimming at V came to 3 bases and at J to 0 bases, leaving 8 bases not matched to a gene. This CDR3 reads CASSYSGQESSYNSPLHF. CDR3 in DNA: TGTGCCAGCAGTTATTCTGGACAGGAGAGCTCCTATAATTCACCCCTCCACTTT.

The J gene is TRBJ1-1, the V gene TRBV9, with 10 bases fitting TRBD1. CDR3 length: 16 amino acids. Germline assignment: CDR1 SGDLS and CDR2 YYNGEE. V was clipped by 3 bases and J by 2 bases; unmatched bases: 7. CDR3 sequence (DNA): TGTGCCAGCAGCGCCCTAGACAGGGGGCTTAACACTGAAGCTTTCTTT. Amino acid sequence: CASSALDRGLNTEAFF.

This clone has a single count. V usage is TRBV6-2 or TRBV6-3 and J usage is TRBJ1-3; possibly TRBD1 for D (5 bases). The CDR3 length is 19 residues. In germline, CDR1 is MNHEY, CDR2 SVGEGT. V was trimmed by 2 bases and J by 3 bases, leaving 23 bases between them. DNA for the CDR3: TGTGCCAGCAGTTACCCCACGGGGGTTGAGGAGACCCGTGGAAACACCATATATTTT. This encodes CASSYPTGVEETRGNTIYF.

The chain is built from TRBV5-1 and TRBJ1-4; tentatively, D is TRBD1 (6 bases). This CDR3 region has 16 residues. CDR1 is SGHRS and CDR2 is YFSETQ in the germline V gene. The ends were cut back, 0 bases at V and 5 bases at J, with 14 bases in the middle. CDR3 amino acids: CASSLATGKRNEKLFF. For the CDR3, the DNA is TGCGCCAGCAGCTTGGCCACAGGGAAGAGAAATGAAAAACTGTTTTTT.

This clone has a single count. The chain combines TRBV20-1 with TRBJ1-2; no clear D. This CDR3 is built from 11 residues. The germline CDR1 and CDR2 sequences are DFQATT and SNEGSKA (reference sequence). The CDR3 region has the DNA TGCACCGCGGAAAGTAACTATGGCTACACCTTC. It codes for CTAESNYGYTF.

J is TRBJ1-4 and V is TRBV2; 9 nucleotides match TRBD1. Trimming took 7 bases from V and 5 from J; bases not matched to a gene: 8. Germline CDR1 SNHLY, CDR2 FYNNEI. CDR3 length: 15 residues. CDR3 in amino acids: CASIGTGMGNEKLFF. In nucleotides, the CDR3 is TGTGCCAGCATCGGGACAGGGATGGGGAATGAAAAACTGTTTTTT.